One and the same sample provided the 21 T cell receptor beta chains below, sequenced in a study of CD8+CD57+ T cells in acquired aplastic anemia (dated by TCRdb to between 2017 and 2018). Sequencing used an Illumina HiSeq 2000. Profiling of TCR beta VDJ combinations and CDR3 sequences used genomic DNA as the template. TCRdb ran its own pipeline on the public reads, namely fastp trimming at Q25 and MiXCR clone calling, and kept in-frame beta chains. Each CDR3 protein appears once, grouped with its most common genes and DNA. Present in this sample are about 270,000 distinct CDR3 sequences, approximately 57% of which were seen just once. Under 8.5% of the sample belongs to the ten largest clones. Sequencing was done on a sample of sorted CD4+, CD8+, or CD8+CD57+ T cells (not recorded which) from PBMCs. These receptors were taken from a human donor with severe aplastic anemia or a healthy control (not recorded which).

Ten or more counts support this clonotype. The gene calls are TRBV5-1 and TRBJ2-3, with TRBD2 matching 9 bases. Unmatched junction bases numbered 7, after V lost 4 bases and J lost 1 base. Germline V CDR1 and CDR2: SGHRS, YFSETQ. The CDR3 totals 16 residues. The CDR3 DNA reads TGCGCCAGCAGCATGGGAGAGCGGGGGGGCACAGATACGCAGTATTTT. Protein sequence: CASSMGERGGTDTQYF.

The chain combines TRBV20-1 with TRBJ2-7; D could derive from TRBD1 or TRBD2 (5 bases each). Germline V gene lookup returns CDR1 DFQATT and CDR2 SNEGSKA (reference sequence). The V end lost 3 bases, the J end lost 0 bases, and 12 bases lay between the germline ends. The CDR3 has 14 residues. Written as DNA, the CDR3 is TGCAGTGCTAGTGAGGCAGGGAGCTCCTACGAGCAGTACTTC. Encoded protein: CSASEAGSSYEQYF.

This chain joins TRBV24-1 and TRBJ2-2, with 11 bases fitting TRBD1. With 4 bases clipped from V and 5 bases from J, the junction kept 5 bases outside the gene matches. Germline V lookup: CDR1 KGHDR, CDR2 SFDVKD. CDR3 size: 16 residues. CDR3 in amino acids: CATSDTGTGGTGELFF. The CDR3 DNA reads TGTGCCACCAGTGACACCGGGACAGGGGGGACCGGGGAGCTGTTTTTT.

This clonotype has at least ten counts. This chain uses TRBV19 with TRBJ2-7; 11 bases match TRBD1. This CDR3 is built from 14 residues. The V gene's germline CDR1 is LNHDA and CDR2 SQIVND (reference sequence). V lost 9 bases and J lost 3; bases outside the gene matches: 7. CDR3: CASSIGTGGYEQYF. Here the CDR3 DNA reads TGTGCCAGCAGCATTGGGACAGGGGGCTACGAGCAGTACTTC.

In its sample, this clonotype was seen once. Sequence at one end of the junction differs from germline and may be a read error. The chain recombines TRBV30 with TRBJ1-2, with D perhaps TRBD1 (6 bases). This CDR3 is 13 amino acids long. CDR1 and CDR2 (germline): GTSNPN, SVGIG (reference sequence). CDR3 in DNA: TGTGCCTGGTCGACAGGTGATAACCATGGCTACACCTTC. This gives the protein CAWSTGDNHGYTF.

In this sample, this clonotype turned up many times. The J gene is TRBJ2-7, the V gene TRBV7-8; 9 bases fit TRBD1. V shed 5 bases, J shed 0 bases, and the junction held 5 bases outside the gene matches. Germline CDR1 and CDR2: SGHVS and FQNEAQ. This CDR3 contains 15 residues. The DNA for the CDR3 is TGTGCCAGCAGCGTACAGGGGGCTCTCTCCTACGAGCAGTACTTC. Translated, it gives CASSVQGALSYEQYF.

The CDR3 sequence is CASSLLTSGFSYEQYF. CDR3 coding DNA: TGTGCCAGCAGCTTACTGACTAGCGGGTTCTCCTACGAGCAGTACTTC. The J gene is TRBJ2-7, the V gene TRBV7-8, with 10 bases fitting TRBD2. Trimming at V came to 2 bases and at J to 0 bases, leaving 4 bases not matched to a gene. From germline, CDR1 is SGHVS and CDR2 FQNEAQ. The CDR3 has 16 residues.

The CDR3 region has the DNA TGCAGTGCTGAGCCTAGGGGTGCCACGTATACGCAGTATTTT. Its translation is CSAEPRGATYTQYF. J is TRBJ2-3 and V is TRBV20-1, with a possible D match to TRBD1 (5 bases). V was pared by 5 bases and J by 7 bases, with 19 bases between. CDR1 and CDR2 from the germline V gene are DFQATT and SNEGSKA (reference sequence). This CDR3 is built from 14 residues.

This clonotype has at least ten counts. The V gene is TRBV2, the J gene TRBJ1-5, with D possibly being TRBD1 (5 bases). The length of the CDR3 is 13 residues. The V and J ends lost 6 bases and 7 bases respectively, with 13 bases between them. The V gene's germline CDR1 is SNHLY and CDR2 FYNNEI. The CDR3 here is CASRGEGNQPQHF. Here the CDR3 DNA reads TGTGCCAGCAGGGGGGAGGGGAACCAGCCCCAGCATTTT. The variable domain in full, completed from reference TRBV2 and TRBJ1-5, reads EPEVTQTPSHQVTQMGQEVILRCVPISNHLYFYWYRQILGQKVEFLVSFYNNEISEKSEIFDDQFSVERPDGSNFTLKIRSTKLEDSAMYFCASRGEGNQPQHFGDGTRLSIL.

Points on this clonotype: At one end, the junction sequence differs from germline, possibly due to a read error. The rearrangement uses TRBV2 and TRBJ1-1; unclear D gene. CDR1 and CDR2 (germline): SNHLY, FYNNEI. The CDR3 has 15 amino acids. In DNA, the CDR3 is TGTGCTAGCAGTGATGGTGTCGGGTCGGGAACTGAAGCTTTCTTT. Translating gives CASSDGVGSGTEAFF. Complete variable domain (other parts from reference TRBV2 and TRBJ1-1): EPEVTQTPSHQVTQMGQEVILRCVPISNHLYFYWYRQILGQKVEFLVSFYNNEISEKSEIFDDQFSVERPDGSNFTLKIRSTKLEDSAMYFCASSDGVGSGTEAFFGQGTRLTVV.

V is TRBV7-3 and J is TRBJ1-5; D is unresolved. The CDR3 has 13 residues. V shed 5 bases and J shed 5 bases, with 10 bases lying between them. Germline V CDR1 and CDR2: SGHTA, FQGTGA. The CDR3 reads CASSATPDQPQHF. CDR3 coding DNA: TGTGCCAGCAGCGCCACGCCTGATCAGCCCCAGCATTTT.

Worth noting for this clonotype: The CDR3 carries no conserved terminal phenylalanine or tryptophan, so it likely arises from a read error. The chain couples TRBV7-2 to TRBJ1-2; 8 nucleotides line up with TRBD1. Unmatched junction bases numbered 4, after V lost 5 bases and J lost 8 bases. This CDR3 comprises 12 residues. The germline gives CDR1 SGHTA, CDR2 FQGNSA. This chain's CDR3 is CASSLRQGGYTS. In DNA form, the CDR3 reads TGTGCCAGCAGCCTTCGACAGGGGGGCTACACCTCC.

The V and J genes are TRBV7-9 and TRBJ2-5; D gene unclear. The germline gives CDR1 SEHNR, CDR2 FQNEAQ (reference sequence). This CDR3 is built from 13 residues. V shed 5 bases and J shed 4 bases, with 11 bases lying between them. CDR3 DNA sequence: TGTGCCAGCAGCCCCCCGCGGCGAGAGACCCAGTACTTC. Residues: CASSPPRRETQYF.

There are a few counts of this clonotype. This chain uses TRBV7-8 with TRBJ2-7; D may be TRBD2 (6 bases). Trimming stripped 5 bases from V and 5 bases from J, with 22 bases between. Germline CDR1 is SGHVS and CDR2 is FQNEAQ. This CDR3 contains 16 residues. CDR3 DNA: TGTGCCAGCAGCGCAGCGGAGACTAGGTTCAGGAACGAGCAGTACTTC. Translation: CASSAAETRFRNEQYF.

The DNA for the CDR3 is TGTGCCAGCAGTTTAGTAACTGGGGGCGAGAGTCTAGCGAGATACGAGCAGTACTTC. Translating it yields CASSLVTGGESLARYEQYF. The chain is built from TRBV2 and TRBJ2-7; D tentatively reads TRBD1 or TRBD2 (6 bases each). The CDR3 runs to 19 residues. Trimming stripped 5 bases from V and 4 bases from J, with 30 bases between. Germline lookup yields CDR1 SNHLY and CDR2 FYNNEI.

J is TRBJ2-1 and V is TRBV12-3 or TRBV12-4; possible D gene TRBD2, 5 bases. Trimming removed 6 bases at V and 6 bases at J, with 18 bases between. The CDR3 spans 15 residues. CDR3 coding DNA: TGTGCCAGCAGCCCAGGACTTCCACCCGGCAATGAGCAGTTCTTC. Its protein product is CASSPGLPPGNEQFF.

V and J are TRBV12-3 or TRBV12-4 and TRBJ2-2, with D perhaps given as TRBD1 or TRBD2 (5 bases each). The CDR3 runs 14 residues. The V and J ends lost 6 bases and 1 base respectively, with 9 bases between them. Here the CDR3 DNA reads TGTGCCAGCAGGAGGGGCCGGAACACCGGGGAGCTGTTTTTT. Translating gives CASRRGRNTGELFF.

In the case of this clonotype: With a much larger clone just one base away, this may be a read error. The chain combines TRBV5-4 with TRBJ2-3; D not resolved. Per germline, CDR1 SGHNT and CDR2 YYREEE (reference sequence). The CDR3 has 13 residues. This chain's CDR3 is CASGLRSTDTQYF. Here the CDR3 DNA reads TGTGCCAGCGGCTTGAGGAGCACAGATACGCAGTATTTT.

This clonotype was seen repeatedly, ten times or more. The chain links TRBV27 to TRBJ2-5, with 11 bases identical to TRBD1. Trimming took 4 bases from V and 4 from J; bases not matched to a gene: 8. CDR1 is MNHEY and CDR2 is SMNVEV in the germline V gene (reference sequence). This CDR3 comprises 16 residues. As DNA, the CDR3 is TGTGCCAGCAGTTCACCGGACAGGGGGCGAGGAGAGACCCAGTACTTC. It encodes CASSSPDRGRGETQYF.

The sample holds many counts of this clonotype. The chain combines TRBV6-5 with TRBJ2-6; TRBD1 matches 8 bases. The CDR3 totals 15 residues. Germline assignment: CDR1 MNHEY and CDR2 SVGAGI. Trimming took 5 bases from V and 4 from J; bases not matched to a gene: 4. Here the CDR3 reads CASSRTGGGANVLTF. DNA for the CDR3: TGTGCCAGCAGTCGAACAGGGGGGGGGGCCAACGTCCTGACTTTC.

This clonotype was seen a single time. At one end, the junction sequence differs from germline, possibly due to a read error. V gene TRBV10-3 combines with J gene TRBJ1-2; tentatively, D is TRBD1 (6 bases). Germline V gene sequence: CDR1 ENHRY, CDR2 SYGVKD. The CDR3 spans 13 residues. The CDR3 nucleotides are TGTGCCAGCAGTGCGGCCCCGGGGGCGGGCTACACCTTC. It is translated as CASSAAPGAGYTF.